A single sample gave rise to the 7 T cell receptor beta chains below, sequenced in a study of T cell repertoires in cytomegalovirus infection. In TCRdb, the reads were re-called with MiXCR into one record per CDR3 protein. The sample has 830,000 or so distinct CDR3 sequences, approximately 30% seen once; the top ten hold under 15%. No antigen has been assigned to these receptors. The sample here was cultured CD8+ T cells from PBMCs, taken from culture after CMV antigen stimulation. The receptors originated from a human donor in good health (CMV status not recorded). Some clones in this sample may be carry-over from other donors' samples.

Concerning this clonotype itself: Being one base from a much bigger clone, this may be a read error. The chain uses TRBV7-2 and TRBJ2-7, with TRBD1 identical over 9 bases. There are 14 residues in the CDR3. The germline V gene encodes CDR1 SGHTA and CDR2 FQGNSA. CDR3 DNA sequence: TGTGCCAGCGGCTTGGGACAGGGTAGCCACGAGCAGTACTTC. Protein product: CASGLGQGSHEQYF. The whole variable domain, remainder taken from reference TRBV7-2 and TRBJ2-7, is GAGVSQSPSNKVTEKGKDVELRCDPISGHTALYWYRQSLGQGLEFLIYFQGNSAPDKSGLPSDRFSAERTGGSVSTLTIQRTQQEDSAVYLCASGLGQGSHEQYFGPGTRLTVT.

This clonotype was counted between two and nine times. The chain recombines TRBV4-1 with TRBJ2-7; no reliable D call. Germline V gene lookup returns CDR1 MGHRA and CDR2 YSYEKL. V lost 1 base to trimming and J lost 1 base, with 5 bases between them. The CDR3 has 13 residues. The CDR3 DNA reads as TGCGCCAGCAGCCAAGGCAGGTCCTACGAGCAGTACGTC. It codes for CASSQGRSYEQYV.

The chain couples TRBV27 to TRBJ2-1; D is ambiguous. From germline, CDR1 is MNHEY and CDR2 SMNVEV (reference sequence). Trimming removed 6 bases at V and 8 bases at J, with 11 bases between. This CDR3 is 12 amino acids long. As DNA, the CDR3 is TGTGCCAGCAGCCCCGATCCGGATGAGCAGTTCTTC. As protein: CASSPDPDEQFF.

This clonotype was detected ten times or more. The V and J genes are TRBV7-6 and TRBJ2-1; 10 positions agree with TRBD2. The V gene end was trimmed by 5 bases and the J gene end by 6 bases; junction bases not matched to a gene: 13. The CDR3 covers 17 residues. Looked up from germline, CDR1 is SGHVS and CDR2 is FNYEAQ. DNA of the CDR3: TGTGCCAGCAGCCCATCTGTGACTAGCGGGTTCGTCAATGAGCAGTTCTTC. This codes for CASSPSVTSGFVNEQFF. Supplemented by reference TRBV7-6 and TRBJ2-1, the full variable domain reads GAGVSQSPRYKVTKRGQDVALRCDPISGHVSLYWYRQALGQGPEFLTYFNYEAQQDKSGLPNDRFSAERPEGSISTLTIQRTEQRDSAMYRCASSPSVTSGFVNEQFFGPGTRLTVL.

The chain recombines TRBV28 with TRBJ2-2, with 11 positions matching TRBD2. This CDR3 spans 16 amino acids. With 6 bases clipped from V and 3 bases from J, the junction kept 6 bases outside the gene matches. CDR1 is MDHEN and CDR2 is SYDVKM in the germline V gene. DNA for the CDR3: TGTGCCAGCAGACGGACTAGCGGGTCGGACACCGGGGAGCTGTTTTTT. Translated: CASRRTSGSDTGELFF.

This clonotype was picked up a small number of times. This rearrangement joins TRBV6-5 to TRBJ2-7, with 13 bases aligning to TRBD2. This CDR3 is 15 amino acids long. Trimming took 7 bases from V and 7 from J; bases not matched to a gene: 10. Germline lookup yields CDR1 MNHEY and CDR2 SVGAGI. The CDR3 loop is CASTPGLAGWTEQYF. In DNA form, the CDR3 reads TGTGCCAGCACCCCGGGACTAGCGGGGTGGACGGAGCAGTACTTC.

Only a few counts were recorded for this clonotype. This chain joins TRBV5-1 and TRBJ1-1, with TRBD1 matching 7 bases. Germline V gene lookup returns CDR1 SGHRS and CDR2 YFSETQ. CDR3 size: 15 residues. V shed 4 bases, J shed 1 base, and the junction held 7 bases outside the gene matches. The DNA for the CDR3 is TGCGCCAGCAGCCTGTCCGGGACAGCGAACACTGAAGCTTTCTTT. Its translation: CASSLSGTANTEAFF.